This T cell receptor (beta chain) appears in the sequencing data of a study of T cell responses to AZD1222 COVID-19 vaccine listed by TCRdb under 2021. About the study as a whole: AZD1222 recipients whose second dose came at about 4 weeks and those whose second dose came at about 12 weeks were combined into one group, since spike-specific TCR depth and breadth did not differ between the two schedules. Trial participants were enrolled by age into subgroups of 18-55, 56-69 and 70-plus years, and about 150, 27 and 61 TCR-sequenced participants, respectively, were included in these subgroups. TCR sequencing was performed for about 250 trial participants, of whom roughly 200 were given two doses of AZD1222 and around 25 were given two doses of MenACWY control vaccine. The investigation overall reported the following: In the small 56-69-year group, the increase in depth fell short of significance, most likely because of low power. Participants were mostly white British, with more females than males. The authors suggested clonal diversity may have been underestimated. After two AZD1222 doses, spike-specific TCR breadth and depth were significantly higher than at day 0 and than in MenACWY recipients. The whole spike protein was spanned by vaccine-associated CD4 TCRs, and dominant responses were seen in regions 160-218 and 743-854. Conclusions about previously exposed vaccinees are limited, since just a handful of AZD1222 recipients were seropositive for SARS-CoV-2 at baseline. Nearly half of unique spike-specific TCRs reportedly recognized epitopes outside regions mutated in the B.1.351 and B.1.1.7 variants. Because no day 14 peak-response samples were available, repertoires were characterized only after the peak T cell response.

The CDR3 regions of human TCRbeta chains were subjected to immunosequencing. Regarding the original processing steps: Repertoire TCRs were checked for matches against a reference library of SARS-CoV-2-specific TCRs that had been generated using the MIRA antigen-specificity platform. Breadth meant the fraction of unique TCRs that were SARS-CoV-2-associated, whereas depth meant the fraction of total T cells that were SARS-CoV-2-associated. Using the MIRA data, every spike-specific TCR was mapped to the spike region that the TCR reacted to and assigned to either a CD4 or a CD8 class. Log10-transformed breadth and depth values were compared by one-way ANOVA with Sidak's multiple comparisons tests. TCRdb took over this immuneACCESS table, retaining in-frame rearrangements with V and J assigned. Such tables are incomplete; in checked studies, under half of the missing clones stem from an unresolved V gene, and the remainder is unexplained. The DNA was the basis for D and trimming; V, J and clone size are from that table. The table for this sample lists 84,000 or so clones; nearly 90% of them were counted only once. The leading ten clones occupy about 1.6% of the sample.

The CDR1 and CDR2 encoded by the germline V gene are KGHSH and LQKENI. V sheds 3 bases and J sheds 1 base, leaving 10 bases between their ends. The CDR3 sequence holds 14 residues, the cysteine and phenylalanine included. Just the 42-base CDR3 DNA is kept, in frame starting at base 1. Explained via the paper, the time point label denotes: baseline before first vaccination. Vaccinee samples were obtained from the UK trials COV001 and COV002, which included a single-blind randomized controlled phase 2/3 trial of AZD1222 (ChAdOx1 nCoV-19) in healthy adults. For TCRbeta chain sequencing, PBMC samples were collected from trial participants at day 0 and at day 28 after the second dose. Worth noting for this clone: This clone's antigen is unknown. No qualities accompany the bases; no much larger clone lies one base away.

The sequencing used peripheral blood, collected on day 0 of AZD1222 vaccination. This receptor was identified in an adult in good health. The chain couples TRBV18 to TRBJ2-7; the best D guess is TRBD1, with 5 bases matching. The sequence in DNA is TGTGCCAGCTCACCTCCAGGGCCATCCTACGAGCAGTACTTC. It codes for CASSPPGPSYEQYF.